This T cell receptor (beta chain) is from a study of blood T cell repertoires in COVID-19. Background on the study: Sites across the United States, Italy and Spain contributed samples from acute and convalescent COVID-19.

Assay: immunoSEQ multiplex PCR; the TCRdb copy retains only in-frame clones and omits some. The sample lists 450,000 to 500,000 clones; around 85% were seen once. Germline trimming cut 2 bases from V and 6 bases from J; bases unmatched to any gene: 10. The CDR3 covers 17 residues. The germline V gene encodes CDR1 KGHDR and CDR2 SFDVKD. The chain combines TRBV24-1 with TRBJ2-3, with 10 bases aligning to TRBD1. The sequenced material came from PBMCs or T cells enriched from blood (not recorded which). The receptor was isolated from a woman between 55 and 75 years old who had recovered from COVID-19. The CDR3 region has the DNA TGTGCCACCAGTGATTCGTGGCTCGGGACAGGGGCGGATACGCAGTATTTT. This gives the protein CATSDSWLGTGADTQYF.